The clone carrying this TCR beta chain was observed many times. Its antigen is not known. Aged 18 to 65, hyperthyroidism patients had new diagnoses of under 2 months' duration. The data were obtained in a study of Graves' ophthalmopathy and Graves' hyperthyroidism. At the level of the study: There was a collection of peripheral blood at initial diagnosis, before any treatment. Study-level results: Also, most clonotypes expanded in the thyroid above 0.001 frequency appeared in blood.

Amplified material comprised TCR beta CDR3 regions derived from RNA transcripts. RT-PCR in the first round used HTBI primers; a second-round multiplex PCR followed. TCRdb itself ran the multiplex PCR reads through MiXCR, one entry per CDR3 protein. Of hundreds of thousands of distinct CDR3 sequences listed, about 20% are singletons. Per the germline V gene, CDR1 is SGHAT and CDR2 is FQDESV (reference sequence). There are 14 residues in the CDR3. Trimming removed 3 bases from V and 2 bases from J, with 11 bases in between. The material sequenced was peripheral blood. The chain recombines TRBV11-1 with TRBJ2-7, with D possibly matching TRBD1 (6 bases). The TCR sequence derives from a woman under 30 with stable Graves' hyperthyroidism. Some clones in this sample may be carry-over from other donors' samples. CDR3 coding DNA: TGTGCCAGCAGCTTCCCGGGACACCCCTACGAGCAGTACTTC. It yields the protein CASSFPGHPYEQYF.